This is a list of T cell receptor beta chains from one sample in a study of blood T cell repertoires in COVID-19. Data came from immunoSEQ multiplex PCR; TCRdb stores just in-frame clones and leaves some out. The sample carries under 85,000 clones, roughly 73% recorded once. What was sequenced was peripheral blood. These receptors came from a human donor in a cohort sampled during active COVID-19. CDR3s include the opening cysteine and the closing phenylalanine or tryptophan. A D gene is named only where the DNA matches it firmly. Some rows have no size entry. The others give once, few or many, or a class for an expanded clone.

TGTGCCACGGGTCGCGGGTCCTCTGGGGCCAACGTCCTGACTTTC CATGRGSSGANVLTF TRBV2 NA TRBJ2-6 NA
TGTGCCAGCAGCTCCGGGACAGGGACACCGAGCTCTGGAAACACCATATATTTT CASSSGTGTPSSGNTIYF TRBV7-9 TRBD1 TRBJ1-3 NA
TGTGCCAGCAGCCCTGTGCCGGGGACTAGAGCGTATTTT CASSPVPGTRAYF TRBV14 TRBD2 TRBJ2-3 NA
TGTGCCAGCAGCTTTCGCCCGACTAGAACCTACGAGCAGTACTTC CASSFRPTRTYEQYF TRBV5-4 NA TRBJ2-7 once
TGTGCCAGCAGCTTACATGGAGGGGGCTACACCTTC CASSLHGGGYTF TRBV5-6 NA TRBJ1-2 once
TGTGCCAGCAGTTTCCCAGGCAGGGCCGCTGAAGCTTTCTTT CASSFPGRAAEAFF TRBV6-2/TRBV6-3 NA TRBJ1-1 NA
TGCGCCAGCAGCCCCCTAAGCGGGGGGGGCACAGATACGCAGTATTTT CASSPLSGGGTDTQYF TRBV10-1 TRBD2 TRBJ2-3 once
TGCGCCAGCAGCCAAGATATACTTGAGAATGAGCAGTTCTTC CASSQDILENEQFF TRBV4-1 NA TRBJ2-1 few
TGTGCCAGCTCTACTGACAGGGAAGCTTTCTTT CASSTDREAFF TRBV6-5 NA TRBJ1-1 NA
TGTGCCAGCAGCCGGGGACAGATCTACGAGCAGTACTTC CASSRGQIYEQYF TRBV3-1/TRBV3-2 TRBD1 TRBJ2-7 NA
TGTGCCAGCAGTCCAGACAGGGGGCGACCCTATGGCTACACCTTC CASSPDRGRPYGYTF TRBV2 TRBD1 TRBJ1-2 NA
TGTGCCTGGAGTCCCTACCCCGACAGGGAGCAGTACTTC CAWSPYPDREQYF TRBV30 NA TRBJ2-7 NA
TGTGCCAGTAGCCCTACAGGGGGCCCCAGCTCTGGGGCCAACGTCCTGACTTTC CASSPTGGPSSGANVLTF TRBV19 TRBD1 TRBJ2-6 NA
TGTGCCACCAGTGACCCCGGACAGGGGAGGACAGATACGCAGTATTTT CATSDPGQGRTDTQYF TRBV24-1 TRBD1 TRBJ2-3 NA
TGTGCCAGCGGACAGCCAAAACCCACTGAAGCTTTCTTT CASGQPKPTEAFF TRBV6-5 NA TRBJ1-1 NA
TGTGCCAGCAGCTTGCCGGGGGGAAACGAGCAGTACTTC CASSLPGGNEQYF TRBV5-4 TRBD2 TRBJ2-7 NA
TGCAGTGCTAGTGGGACTCTCTCCTACGAGCAGTACTTC CSASGTLSYEQYF TRBV20-1 NA TRBJ2-7 NA
TGTGCCAGCAGTGAGGGACAGCTGAGCTCCTACGAGCAGTACTTC CASSEGQLSSYEQYF TRBV6-1 TRBD1 TRBJ2-7 NA
TGCGCCAGCAGCTTAGGCGGTTTCTTCCCCTACAATGAGCAGTTCTTC CASSLGGFFPYNEQFF TRBV5-1 NA TRBJ2-1 NA
TGTGCCAGCAGTGGGACAGGGAAAGGGGGAAACACCATATATTTT CASSGTGKGGNTIYF TRBV2 TRBD1 TRBJ1-3 once
TGTGCCTGGGGCCTAGAGACCCAGTACTTC CAWGLETQYF TRBV30 NA TRBJ2-5 NA
TGTGCCACCCGGGGGTACAATGAGCAGTTCTTC CATRGYNEQFF TRBV3-1/TRBV3-2 NA TRBJ2-1 NA
TGTGCCAGCAGCCGCGGGGTTCCGCAGTATTTT CASSRGVPQYF TRBV12-3/TRBV12-4 NA TRBJ2-3 NA
TGTGCCAGCAGCTTAGTGGCGGGGAATACGCAGTATTTT CASSLVAGNTQYF TRBV7-2 NA TRBJ2-3 few
TGTGCCAGCAGCGACGGGGGCAATGAGCAGTTCTTC CASSDGGNEQFF TRBV7-9 NA TRBJ2-1 few
TGCGCCAGCAGCTTGCCCCTAGCGGGGGGGCTTCTCTCAGATACGCAGTATTTT CASSLPLAGGLLSDTQYF TRBV5-1 TRBD2 TRBJ2-3 NA
TGTGCCAGCAGTTACTCTCAGGGGGGTAGGGATGAGCAGTTCTTC CASSYSQGGRDEQFF TRBV6-6 NA TRBJ2-1 NA
TGTGCCAGCAGTTTCCAGGGGGCCCCACCACTGTTTTTT CASSFQGAPPLFF TRBV6-6 TRBD1 TRBJ1-4 few